The present T cell receptor beta chain was sequenced within a study of T cell responses to AZD1222 COVID-19 vaccine. Concerning this clone itself: Its antigen is currently unknown.

Broader study findings: A rise in Spike-specific TCR breadth and depth followed two AZD1222 doses. Within unmutated variant regions lay the reported targets of nearly half of spike-specific TCRs.

Profiled with immunoSEQ multiplex PCR; TCRdb holds only in-frame clones, not every one. The table records roughly 100,000 clones, approximately 88% of them present only once. CDR1 and CDR2 (germline): SGHTA, FQGNSA. There are 13 residues in the CDR3. Trimming pared 3 bases from V and 1 base from J, leaving 7 bases between. This rearrangement joins TRBV7-2 to TRBJ2-7; D is uncertain. Sequences were derived from peripheral blood, sampled on day 0 of AZD1222 vaccination. This sequence was found in an adult in good health. The CDR3 reads CASSFLESYEQYF. Here the CDR3 DNA reads TGTGCCAGCAGCTTTCTAGAGTCCTACGAGCAGTACTTC.